This TCR beta chain is drawn from a study of human T cells and chemical hapten exposure. Library construction involved attaching unique molecular identifiers to individual cDNA molecules, which allowed quantitative, reproducible TCR counting. TCRdb ran MiXCR on the RACE reads and lists one entry per CDR3 protein. The sample carries tens of thousands of distinct CDR3 sequences, 8% to 11% recorded once. As to time point: patch test 1, 2 weeks after DPC sensitization. Regarding treatment: therapeutic diphenylcyclopropenone sensitization with weekly scalp DPC. Germline loops: CDR1 DFQATT, CDR2 SNEGSKA (reference sequence). V was cut by 1 base and J by 4 bases, with 11 bases left in between. There are 14 residues in the CDR3.

The J gene is TRBJ2-1, the V gene TRBV20-1, with D perhaps TRBD1 (5 bases). Sample: whole blood, taken in connection with sensitization to the hapten diphenylcyclopropenone (DPC). The origin of this receptor is a man aged 35 to 55 with alopecia areata. Some clones in this sample may be carry-over from other donors' samples. CDR3 coding DNA: TGCAGTGCTAGAGGTTGGGGCTCATACAATGAGCAGTTCTTC. Residues: CSARGWGSYNEQFF.